These 14 T cell receptor beta chains share one sample of origin, sequenced in a study of blood T cells in healthy people across ages. Combining a sample-barcoded 5' primer with a J-beta primer mix, a second PCR ran for roughly 7 to 12 cycles. TCRdb recomputed calls from the 5' RACE reads with MiXCR, one row per CDR3 protein. The table has hundreds of thousands of distinct CDR3 sequences, around three fifths seen once. The sample comprised blood. The receptors were gathered from a middle-aged man in good health.

The V call is TRBV11-1, the J call TRBJ1-1; 10 bases align to TRBD1. The V gene's germline CDR1 is SGHAT and CDR2 FQDESV (reference sequence). V lost 2 bases and J lost 10; bases outside the gene matches: 13. The CDR3 extends over 16 amino acids. CDR3 loop: CASSLTGQGGPPGAFF. CDR3 DNA sequence: TGTGCCAGCAGCTTAACTGGACAGGGGGGACCCCCTGGAGCTTTCTTT.

The rearrangement joins TRBV20-1 to TRBJ1-5; 9 positions agree with TRBD1. The trim removed 6 bases at V and 7 bases at J, leaving 7 bases unmatched. CDR1 is DFQATT and CDR2 is SNEGSKA in the germline V gene (reference sequence). CDR3 size: 13 residues. For the CDR3, the DNA is TGCAGTGCGGGAGGACAGGGGACCCAGCCCCAGCATTTT. This codes for CSAGGQGTQPQHF.

The chain uses TRBV4-1 and TRBJ2-3, with 10 bases lining up with TRBD2. V lost 0 bases to trimming and J lost 0 bases; unmatched junction nucleotides: 9. Germline values: CDR1 MGHRA, CDR2 YSYEKL. There are 19 residues in the CDR3. CDR3 sequence reads: CASSQEGLAGDLSTDTQYF. The CDR3 bases are TGCGCCAGCAGCCAAGAGGGCCTAGCGGGGGACCTCAGCACAGATACGCAGTATTTT.

The sample holds a few counts of this clonotype. This chain connects TRBV21-1 to TRBJ2-7. TRBV21-1 is given as a pseudogene. The CDR3 loop spans 9 amino acids. In DNA, the CDR3 is TGTGCCACCCCATACGAGCAGTACTTC. As protein: CATPYEQYF.

This clonotype was seen more than once but under ten times. The V call is TRBV7-6, the J call TRBJ2-4, with unresolved D. The CDR3 is 14 residues long. Trimming cost V 5 bases and J 0 bases, with 8 bases left between them. Germline CDR1 SGHVS, CDR2 FNYEAQ. Here the CDR3 DNA reads TGTGCCAGCAGCCCCGGGCGAGCCAAAAACATTCAGTACTTC. Translated: CASSPGRAKNIQYF.

This chain connects TRBV3-1 to TRBJ1-1; D may be TRBD1 (5 bases). This CDR3 has 11 amino acids. Germline CDR1 LGHDT, CDR2 YNNKEL (reference sequence). Trimming removed 5 bases at V and 6 bases at J, with 7 bases between. CDR3 region: CASSGTAEAFF. The CDR3 DNA is TGTGCCAGCAGCGGGACCGCTGAAGCTTTCTTT.

The J gene is TRBJ1-2, the V gene TRBV20-1; D remains ambiguous. This CDR3 region has 14 residues. V was clipped by 0 bases and J by 0 bases, with 8 bases between them. Germline CDR1 reads DFQATT; CDR2 reads SNEGSKA (reference sequence). The CDR3 reads CSARDRAANYGYTF. Written as DNA, the CDR3 is TGCAGTGCTAGAGATCGGGCGGCTAACTATGGCTACACCTTC.

The chain couples TRBV12-3 or TRBV12-4 to TRBJ2-6; tentatively, D is TRBD2 (6 bases). Trimming removed 3 bases from V and 4 bases from J, with 10 bases in between. There are 15 residues in the CDR3. Here the CDR3 reads CASSFSGVGANVLTF. The CDR3 DNA sequence: TGTGCCAGCAGTTTTTCGGGGGTGGGGGCCAACGTCCTGACTTTC.

The chain has TRBV5-1 and TRBJ2-3, with 9 bases fitting TRBD2. CDR3 size: 16 residues. CDR1 is SGHRS and CDR2 is YFSETQ in the germline V gene. V was clipped by 1 base and J by 5 bases; unmatched bases: 8. As DNA, the CDR3 is TGCGCCAGCAGCTTGTTTTCAGCGGGAGGTGAAGATACGCAGTATTTT. As protein: CASSLFSAGGEDTQYF.

This clonotype showed up many times. V gene TRBV3-1 combines with J gene TRBJ2-7; 7 nucleotides agree with TRBD1. The V gene end was trimmed by 6 bases and the J gene end by 6 bases; junction bases not matched to a gene: 8. The V gene's germline CDR1 is LGHDT and CDR2 YNNKEL (reference sequence). There are 13 residues in the CDR3. The CDR3 spells CASSYGQALEQYF. The CDR3 bases are TGTGCCAGCAGTTACGGACAGGCTCTCGAGCAGTACTTC.

This chain uses TRBV5-1 with TRBJ2-3; D may be TRBD2 (5 bases). The CDR3 extends over 15 amino acids. Trimming shortened V by 1 base and J by 1 base, and 10 bases separated the two germline ends. Germline CDR1 SGHRS, CDR2 YFSETQ. The CDR3 DNA reads TGCGCCAGCAGCTTGTCAGACGGGGGCACAGATACGCAGTATTTT. As protein: CASSLSDGGTDTQYF.

With respect to this clonotype: An end of the junction does not agree with germline; a read error may underlie this. The V gene is TRBV12-3 or TRBV12-4, the J gene TRBJ2-3; possibly TRBD2 for D (6 bases). The length of the CDR3 is 17 residues. As DNA, the CDR3 is TGTGCCAGCAGTTTAGCCCCGGCAGGGAGGAGCACAGATACGCAATATTTT. It codes for CASSLAPAGRSTDTQYF.

This chain uses TRBV20-1 with TRBJ2-3; 7 nucleotides agree with TRBD2. There are 15 residues in the CDR3. The germline gives CDR1 DFQATT, CDR2 SNEGSKA (reference sequence). V shed 3 bases and J 3 bases; nucleotides not matched to a gene: 9. The CDR3 DNA reads TGCAGTGCTAGTAGGCGGGGGATATATACAGATACGCAGTATTTT. This sequence encodes CSASRRGIYTDTQYF.

The chain couples TRBV11-2 to TRBJ2-1, with TRBD1 matching over 9 bases. Germline V lookup: CDR1 SGHAT, CDR2 FQNNGV. This CDR3 comprises 15 residues. With V trimmed by 3 bases and J by 8 bases, 8 bases remained unmatched. The CDR3, as DNA: TGTGCCAGCAGCTTGAGACCGGGACAGGGTGATGAGCAGTTCTTC. This sequence encodes CASSLRPGQGDEQFF.